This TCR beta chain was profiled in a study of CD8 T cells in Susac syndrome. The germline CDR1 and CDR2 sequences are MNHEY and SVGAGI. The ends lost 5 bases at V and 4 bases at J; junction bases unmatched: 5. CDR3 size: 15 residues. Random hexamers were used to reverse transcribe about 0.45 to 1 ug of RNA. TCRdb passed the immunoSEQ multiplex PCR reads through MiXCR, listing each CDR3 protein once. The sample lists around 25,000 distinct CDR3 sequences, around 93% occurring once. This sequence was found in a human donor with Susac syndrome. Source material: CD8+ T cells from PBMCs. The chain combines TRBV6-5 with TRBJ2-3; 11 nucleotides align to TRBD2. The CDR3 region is CASSVSSGGPDTQYF. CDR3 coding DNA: TGTGCCAGCAGTGTCTCTAGCGGGGGGCCAGATACGCAGTATTTT.